Detailed here is one T cell receptor beta chain. These data originate in a study of shared clonotypes between healthy human individuals. The assay was immunoSEQ multiplex PCR, and TCRdb's table has in-frame clones only and misses some. The table lists some 320,000 clones, 87% of them singletons, with about 17% in the top ten. Sample: memory CD8+ T cells sorted from blood. Subset given: CD45RO+ cells pooled with CCR7-negative TemRA cells. This receptor was identified in a man between 18 and 35 years old in good health.

CDR3 DNA: TGTGCCAGCAGCACATGGGCCTTCATAACCTACGAGCAGTACTTC. It codes for CASSTWAFITYEQYF. The chain has TRBV7-2 and TRBJ2-7; no clear D gene. V lost 5 bases, J lost 2 bases, and 16 bases lay in between. Germline CDR1 is SGHTA and CDR2 is FQGNSA. CDR3 length equals 15 residues.